This paragraph reports one T cell receptor (beta chain). Its antigen is not identified. The data were taken from a study of blood T cells in healthy people across ages. The CDR3 is made up of 15 amino acids. Germline loops: CDR1 SGHDN, CDR2 FVKESK. V dropped 5 bases and J dropped 6 bases, with 18 bases sitting between them. Primers used in a second PCR of roughly 7 to 11 cycles were a sample-barcoded 5' primer and a J-beta primer mix. Each CDR3 protein gets one entry after TCRdb re-called the 5' RACE reads with MiXCR. Found here are 1.5 million to 2 million distinct CDR3 sequences, just under 50% of them singletons; the top ten hold approximately 2.1%. Study observations and caveats: Strong correlation linked observed beta diversity and percent naive T cells. Estimated diversity across one million T cells was deemed an underestimate.

A minimum of 6.5 million PBMCs was isolated per sample. This clonotype was obtained from a middle-aged woman in good health. V gene TRBV14 combines with J gene TRBJ2-3, with TRBD1 as a possible D gene (6 bases). Sequenced material: blood. CDR3: CASSDLGAPTDTQYF. In DNA, the CDR3 is TGTGCCAGCAGCGACCTGGGGGCCCCGACGGATACGCAGTATTTT.